This T cell receptor beta chain appears in the sequencing data of a study of blood T cells in healthy people across ages. The CDR3 spans 13 residues. V gave up 11 bases and J gave up 1 base, with 14 bases separating them. From germline, CDR1 is SNHLY and CDR2 FYNNEI. Then a second PCR, running about 6 to 12 cycles, was carried out with a sample-barcoded 5' primer and a J-beta primer mix. Every single cDNA molecule received a tag from a template-switch adaptor with 12 random nucleotides. TCRdb re-derived calls from the 5' RACE reads in MiXCR, one entry per CDR3 protein. The data show roughly 1,000,000 distinct CDR3 sequences, with under 30% seen just once and approximately 0.71% held by the top ten. These data are also associated with another study on T cells of mothers and their children.

The sequence was collected from a girl aged 2-10 years in good health. The J gene is TRBJ1-1, the V gene TRBV2, with a tentative D call TRBD1 (6 bases). Sequencing was performed on blood. The CDR3 sequence: CAAGEFQNTEAFF. The CDR3 coding sequence is TGTGCCGCAGGGGAATTTCAGAACACTGAAGCTTTCTTT.